This T cell receptor (beta chain) appears in the sequencing data of a study of metastatic and nonmetastatic thyroid tumors. Study context: The authors compared repertoires across blood and tumor or nodule tissue from malignant and benign thyroid patients. General study findings and limits: Versus benign nodules, malignant thyroid tumors reportedly had significantly higher TCR beta diversity, in blood and tumor.

Not a single patient had been given any form of treatment at any point before undergoing thyroid surgery. Original processing methods: Clinicopathological groups differed in CDR3, with these differences serving to build a distant-metastasis classifier for papillary thyroid cancer. TCRdb used MiXCR to call clones anew from the PCR reads. TCRdb's processing, not the authors', yielded these V and J calls. This sample has approximately 37,000 clones, with 16% found just once. With regard to this clone: Antigen specificity is unknown.

The clonotype was recovered from a female donor with papillary thyroid cancer or a benign thyroid nodule (not recorded which). Some clones in this sample may be carry-over from other donors' samples. The sample was blood.

The CDR3 bases are TGTGCCAGCAGCTTAGGCTGGCCGGGACAGGGGAATGGCTACACCTTC. It encodes CASSLGWPGQGNGYTF. The chain combines TRBV7-2 with TRBJ1-2, with TRBD1 identical over 10 bases. CDR1 SGHTA and CDR2 FQGNSA come from the germline V gene. The CDR3 sequence is 16 residues long. With V trimmed by 1 base and J by 6 bases, 8 bases remained unmatched.